This TCR beta chain stems from a study of blood T cell repertoires in COVID-19 (dated by TCRdb to 2020 to 2022). For context, the study as a whole: Collaborator samples came from the United States, Italy and Spain and covered acute and convalescent phases of COVID-19. Where HLA class I and class II types were available, the types were taken from metadata supplied by the sample provider, not from assay-based typing. Nearly every sample came with metadata listing a de-identified subject ID, COVID-19 status, age in years and sex. Deeply sampled blood TCRbeta repertoires from subjects exposed to, actively infected with, or recovered from COVID-19 were included in the dataset. The prospective study material was composed of cDNA or gDNA derived from T cells, B-cell-depleted T cells, or PBMCs. The samples were drawn from two sources: the first 160 participants of the ongoing ImmuneRACE study, and over 950 subjects contributed by 6 global collaborators. The repertoires were released in a freely available public database meant as a resource for research on the immune response to SARS-CoV-2.

Each collaborating institution followed its own protocols to collect whole blood in K2EDTA tubes. For TCRbeta analysis, collaborators shipped samples in one of three forms: frozen whole blood, isolated PBMCs, or DNA extracted from either of those sample types. Its CDR3 holds 14 amino acids, cysteine through phenylalanine. The entry retains the CDR3 DNA only, 42 bases that are in frame from base 1. The germline V gene sets CDR1 to KGHSH and CDR2 to LQKENI. The V end gives up 3 bases and the J end 8 bases, leaving 4 bases in the junction not matched to a gene. TCRbeta CDR3 regions were amplified from genomic DNA by means of the immunoSEQ Assay, a bias-controlled multiplex PCR. Turning to the authors' computational methods: Within the assay, amplification of reference gene primers was used to estimate how many nucleated cells each sample contained. Sequence reads were collapsed and filtered to measure the absolute abundance of every unique TCRbeta CDR3 rearrangement. For each sample, productive Simpson clonality was calculated by taking the square root of Simpson's diversity index across productive rearrangements. TCRdb retrieved this table from immuneACCESS and kept in-frame rearrangements only. Not all clones are present; in checked studies, unresolved V genes account for under half, and no reason is known for the remainder. For V, J and clone size, that table is used; D and trimming come from the DNA. Here the sample has fewer than 50,000 clones; 85% occur a single time. The ten largest make up 4.8% of the sample.

Notes on this clone: The antigen it recognizes is unknown. Base qualities are not at hand, and no much larger clone is one base apart.

What the study reported, not specific to this receptor: Clinical and demographic metadata were provided uncurated, with the amount varying by source and participant.

The clonotype originates from a middle-aged man with active COVID-19. Material: peripheral blood. The chain uses TRBV18 and TRBJ1-6, with 7 bases matching TRBD1. The CDR3 reads CASSPGQPYSPLHF. The base sequence is TGTGCCAGCTCACCGGGACAGCCCTATTCACCCCTCCACTTT.